This is a list of T cell receptor beta chains from one sample in a study of glioma-infiltrating T cells after dendritic cell vaccination. The method was immunoSEQ multiplex PCR; TCRdb's version includes in-frame clones alone and lacks a portion of them. The sample yields approximately 50,000 clones, 89% seen once. This specimen was blood, taken after dendritic cell vaccination. Source of these receptors: a human donor with glioblastoma. CDR3s include the opening cysteine and the closing phenylalanine or tryptophan.

v_call: TRBV5-1; cdr3_aa: CASSSPGTSKETQYF
v_call: TRBV19; cdr3_aa: CASSQGGTNQPQHF
v_call: TRBV5-8; cdr3_aa: CASSLVTRDGYTF
v_call: TRBV2; cdr3_aa: CASSPPSGSLSNTGELFF
v_call: TRBV30; cdr3_aa: CAWSGISSYEQYF
v_call: TRBV5-1; cdr3_aa: CASSPGQGGETQYF
v_call: TRBV9; cdr3_aa: CASSVATGAGYTF
v_call: TRBV27; cdr3_aa: CASSLSQGLYNEQFF
v_call: TRBV6-1; cdr3_aa: CASTSRGSTYEQYF
v_call: TRBV6-1; cdr3_aa: CASRLAGGGELFF
v_call: TRBV10-3; cdr3_aa: CAISAADTQYF
v_call: TRBV12-5; cdr3_aa: CASKPDRVYTEAFF
v_call: TRBV10-3; cdr3_aa: CAISVATEQFF
v_call: TRBV5-1; cdr3_aa: CASSSWGQKTGELFF
v_call: TRBV11-3; cdr3_aa: CASSWGGDEQFF
v_call: TRBV28; cdr3_aa: CASKGGGDTDTQYF
v_call: TRBV28; cdr3_aa: CASSLSGQGPYGYTF
v_call: TRBV30; cdr3_aa: CACRQGSNYGYTF
v_call: TRBV28; cdr3_aa: CASSPGGAGTDTQYF
v_call: TRBV6-5; cdr3_aa: CASSYTSYNEQFF
v_call: TRBV7-9; cdr3_aa: CAILPSGSYNEQFF
v_call: TRBV2; cdr3_aa: CASSQNLGRTGELFF